This T cell receptor (beta chain) was recorded in a study of radiation and T cells in renal cell carcinoma. Background on the study: Nephrectomy followed 15 Gy stereotactic body radiation by 4 weeks.

Time point in this sample: blood 2 weeks post-SBRT. Treatment described: 15 Gy SBRT to primary tumor, nephrectomy 4 weeks later. The V end was cut by 0 bases, the J end by 7 bases, with 10 bases between. Germline V lookup: CDR1 SGHDT, CDR2 YYEEEE. The CDR3 runs 13 residues. Generated by immunoSEQ multiplex PCR, the TCRdb table keeps only in-frame clones and is missing some. Found here are 60,000 to 80,000 clones, roughly 80% of them singletons; the top ten hold 5.5% to 7.5%. The TCR comes from a man in his fifties or sixties with renal cell carcinoma. The sample in question was blood, obtained from a patient whose treatment included radiotherapy and nephrectomy. The chain is built from TRBV5-6 and TRBJ1-2; D possibly corresponds to TRBD1 (5 bases). The CDR3, as DNA: TGTGCCAGCAGCTTGGTCAGGGCGAGTGGCTACACCTTC. Protein: CASSLVRASGYTF.